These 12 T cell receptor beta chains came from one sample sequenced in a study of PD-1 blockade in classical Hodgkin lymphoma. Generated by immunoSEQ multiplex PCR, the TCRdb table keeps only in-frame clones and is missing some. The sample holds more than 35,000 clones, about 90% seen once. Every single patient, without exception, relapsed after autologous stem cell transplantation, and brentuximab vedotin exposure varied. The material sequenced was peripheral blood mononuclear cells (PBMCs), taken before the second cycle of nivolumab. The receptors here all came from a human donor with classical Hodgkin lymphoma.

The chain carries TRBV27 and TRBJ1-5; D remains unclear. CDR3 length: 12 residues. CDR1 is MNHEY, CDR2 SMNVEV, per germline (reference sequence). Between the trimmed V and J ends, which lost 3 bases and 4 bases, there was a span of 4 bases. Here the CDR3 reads CASSLVNQPQHF. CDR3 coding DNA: TGTGCCAGCAGTTTGGTTAATCAGCCCCAGCATTTT.

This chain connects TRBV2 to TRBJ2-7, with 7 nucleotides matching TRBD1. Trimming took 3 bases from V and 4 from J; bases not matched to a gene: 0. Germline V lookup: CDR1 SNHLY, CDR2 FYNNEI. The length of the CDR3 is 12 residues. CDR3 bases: TGTGCCAGCAGTGAGGGACAGTACGAGCAGTACTTC. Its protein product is CASSEGQYEQYF.

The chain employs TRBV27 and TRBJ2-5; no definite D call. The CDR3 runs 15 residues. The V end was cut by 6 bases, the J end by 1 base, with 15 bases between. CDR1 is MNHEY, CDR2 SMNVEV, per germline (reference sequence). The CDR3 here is CASSTLPGTQETQYF. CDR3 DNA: TGTGCCAGCAGCACCCTCCCGGGCACCCAAGAGACCCAGTACTTC.

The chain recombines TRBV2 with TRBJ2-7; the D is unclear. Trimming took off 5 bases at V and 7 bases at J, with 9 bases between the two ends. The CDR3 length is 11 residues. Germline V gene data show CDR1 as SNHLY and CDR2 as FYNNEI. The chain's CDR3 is CASSYWKEQYF. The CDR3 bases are TGTGCCAGCAGTTACTGGAAGGAGCAGTACTTC.

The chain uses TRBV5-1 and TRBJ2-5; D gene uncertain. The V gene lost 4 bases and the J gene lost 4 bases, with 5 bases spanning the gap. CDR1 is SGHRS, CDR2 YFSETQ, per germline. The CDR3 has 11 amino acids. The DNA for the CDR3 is TGCGCCAGCAGCCGCTCAGAGACCCAGTACTTC. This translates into CASSRSETQYF.

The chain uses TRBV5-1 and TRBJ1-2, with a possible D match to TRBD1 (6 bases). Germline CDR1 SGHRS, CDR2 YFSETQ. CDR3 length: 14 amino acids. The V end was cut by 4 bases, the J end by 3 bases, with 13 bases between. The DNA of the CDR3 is TGCGCCAGCAGCCTGTTCGGGGGCGACTATGGCTACACCTTC. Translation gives CASSLFGGDYGYTF. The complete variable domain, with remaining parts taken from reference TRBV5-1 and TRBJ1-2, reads KAGVTQTPRYLIKTRGQQVTLSCSPISGHRSVSWYQQTPGQGLQFLFEYFSETQRNKGNFPGRFSGRQFSNSRSEMNVSTLELGDSALYLCASSLFGGDYGYTFGSGTRLTVV.

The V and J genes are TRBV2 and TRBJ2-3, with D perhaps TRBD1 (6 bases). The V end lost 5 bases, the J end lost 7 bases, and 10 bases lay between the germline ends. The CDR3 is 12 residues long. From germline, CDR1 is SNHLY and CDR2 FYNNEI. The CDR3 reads CASSHRENTQYF. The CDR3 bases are TGTGCCAGCAGTCACAGGGAAAATACGCAGTATTTT.

CDR3 loop: CASSLAVEQFF. CDR3 in DNA: TGTGCCAGCAGCTTAGCAGTTGAGCAGTTCTTC. This chain connects TRBV11-3 to TRBJ2-1; D gene ambiguous. Trimming took 1 base from V and 9 from J, leaving 4 bases between them. Germline V gives CDR1 SGHNT, CDR2 YENEEA. The CDR3 has 11 amino acids.

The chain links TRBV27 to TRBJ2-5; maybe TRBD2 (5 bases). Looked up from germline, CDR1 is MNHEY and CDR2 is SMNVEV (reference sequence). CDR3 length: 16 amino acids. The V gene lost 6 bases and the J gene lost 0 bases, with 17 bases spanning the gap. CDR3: CASRRATELYQETQYF. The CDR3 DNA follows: TGTGCCAGCAGGCGGGCAACAGAGCTGTACCAAGAGACCCAGTACTTC.

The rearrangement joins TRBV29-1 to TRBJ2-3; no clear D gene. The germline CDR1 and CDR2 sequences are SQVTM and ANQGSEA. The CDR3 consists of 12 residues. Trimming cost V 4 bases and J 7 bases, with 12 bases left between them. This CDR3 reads CSVVGSTYTQYF. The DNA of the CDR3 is TGCAGCGTTGTAGGCAGCACTTATACGCAGTATTTT.

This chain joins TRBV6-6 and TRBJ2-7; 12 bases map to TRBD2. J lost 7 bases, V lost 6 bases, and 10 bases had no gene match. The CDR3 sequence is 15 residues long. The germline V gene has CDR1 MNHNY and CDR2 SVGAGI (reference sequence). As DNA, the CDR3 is TGTGCCAGCAGACGACCGACTAGCGGGAGTGGTGAGCAGTACTTC. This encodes CASRRPTSGSGEQYF.

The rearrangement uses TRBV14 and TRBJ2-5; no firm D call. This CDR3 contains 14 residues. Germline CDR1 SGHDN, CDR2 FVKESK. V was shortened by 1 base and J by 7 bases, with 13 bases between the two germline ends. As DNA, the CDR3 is TGTGCCAGCAGCCAAGCTGCTGGCACGGGGACCCAGTACTTC. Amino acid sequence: CASSQAAGTGTQYF.